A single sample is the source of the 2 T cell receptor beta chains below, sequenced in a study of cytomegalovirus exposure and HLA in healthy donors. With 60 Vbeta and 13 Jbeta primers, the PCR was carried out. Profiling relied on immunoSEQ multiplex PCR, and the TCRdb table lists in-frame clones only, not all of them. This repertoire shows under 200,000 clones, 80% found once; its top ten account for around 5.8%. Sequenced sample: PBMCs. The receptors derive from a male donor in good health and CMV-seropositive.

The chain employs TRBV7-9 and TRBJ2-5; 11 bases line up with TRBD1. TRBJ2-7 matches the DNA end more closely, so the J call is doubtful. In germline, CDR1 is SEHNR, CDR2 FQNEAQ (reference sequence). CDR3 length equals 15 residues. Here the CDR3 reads CASSWGQGGTYEQYF. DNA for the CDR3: TGTGCCAGCAGCTGGGGACAGGGGGGAACCTACGAGCAGTACTTC.

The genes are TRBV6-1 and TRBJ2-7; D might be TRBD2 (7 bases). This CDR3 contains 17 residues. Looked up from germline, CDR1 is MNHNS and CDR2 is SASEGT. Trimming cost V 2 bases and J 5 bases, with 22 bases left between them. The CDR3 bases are TGTGCCAGCAGTGAAACGGTAGGGGGGGGCCCAGGTCACGAGCAGTACTTC. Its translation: CASSETVGGGPGHEQYF.